This T cell receptor (beta chain) is drawn from a study of blood T cells in healthy people across ages. Study conclusions and caveats: With unsorted PBMCs, a conclusive comparison of naive versus antigen-experienced cells was not possible.

A second about 7 to 11 cycle PCR used barcoded and J-beta primers. TCRdb independently ran MiXCR on the 5' RACE reads; one entry per CDR3 protein. The table records 1.5 million to 1.9 million distinct CDR3 sequences, under 55% of them present only once. V lost 6 bases, J lost 13 bases, and 11 bases stayed unmatched. This CDR3 is built from 12 residues. In germline, CDR1 is SGHAT, CDR2 FQNNGV. With respect to this clonotype: Antigen specificity is unknown.

This receptor was obtained from a woman aged 18 to 35 in good health. Material: blood. The chain has TRBV11-2 and TRBJ2-5; 7 bases fit TRBD1. The CDR3 coding sequence is TGTGCCAGCAGTAAGGACAGGAGGATTCCGTACTTC. Translated: CASSKDRRIPYF. The full variable domain, with the rest looked up from reference TRBV11-2 and TRBJ2-5, is EAGVAQSPRYKIIEKRQSVAFWCNPISGHATLYWYQQILGQGPKLLIQFQNNGVVDDSQLPKDRFSAERLKGVDSTLKIQPAKLEDSAVYLCASSKDRRIPYFGPGTRLLVL.